This T cell receptor (beta chain) is from a study of blood T cell repertoires in COVID-19. Study context: Spain, Italy and the United States supplied samples that represented acute and convalescent COVID-19. Sample material is recorded as cDNA or gDNA derived from T cells, B-cell-depleted T cells, or PBMCs.

In the authors' methods: Reference gene primer amplification gave nucleated cell count estimates. TCRdb keeps only in-frame clones here, not all; method: immunoSEQ multiplex PCR. V, J and clone size derive from that table, while D and trimming were established from the DNA sequence. Among under 130,000 clones listed, 87% were seen once. Looked up from germline, CDR1 is MNHEY and CDR2 is SVGAGI. This CDR3 is 12 amino acids long. Trimming pared 7 bases from V and 8 bases from J, leaving 13 bases between. Input material: peripheral blood. The sequence was obtained from a man aged 50 to 60 in a cohort sampled during active COVID-19. The rearrangement links TRBV6-5 to TRBJ2-3; possible D gene TRBD2, 6 bases. Here the CDR3 reads CASKGLAGTQYF. The CDR3 region has the DNA TGTGCCAGCAAGGGACTTGCGGGTACGCAGTATTTT.